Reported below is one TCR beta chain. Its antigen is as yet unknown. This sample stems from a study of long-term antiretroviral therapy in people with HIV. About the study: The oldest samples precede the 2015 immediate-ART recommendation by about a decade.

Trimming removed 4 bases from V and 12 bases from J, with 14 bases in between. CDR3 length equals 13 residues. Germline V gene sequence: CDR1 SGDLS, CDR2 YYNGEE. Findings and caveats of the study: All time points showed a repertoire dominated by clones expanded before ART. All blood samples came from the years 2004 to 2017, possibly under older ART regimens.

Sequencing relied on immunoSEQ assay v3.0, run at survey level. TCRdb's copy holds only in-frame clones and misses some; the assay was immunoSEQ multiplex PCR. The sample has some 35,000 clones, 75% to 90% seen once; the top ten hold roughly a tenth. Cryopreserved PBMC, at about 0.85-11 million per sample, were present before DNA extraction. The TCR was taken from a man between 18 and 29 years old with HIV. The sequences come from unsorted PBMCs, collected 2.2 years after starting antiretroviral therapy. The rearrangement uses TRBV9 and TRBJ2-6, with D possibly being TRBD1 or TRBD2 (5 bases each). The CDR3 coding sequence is TGTGCCAGCAGCACCCGGGGACGGGCCGTCCTGACTTTC. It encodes CASSTRGRAVLTF.